The entry that follows covers one T cell receptor (beta chain) sequence. Its specificity is not known. This sample stems from a study of T cells in Graves' hyperthyroidism and ophthalmopathy. Study-wide background: Initial diagnosis, before any treatment, was when peripheral blood was collected.

The study's findings and limits: Ophthalmopathy was model-predicted a median around 6.7 months pre-onset.

Amplification targeted TCR beta CDR3 regions from RNA transcripts. The HTBI primer set was used in a first-round RT-PCR of the TCR CDR3. TCRdb redid the calling of the multiplex PCR reads with MiXCR, one entry per CDR3 protein. The sample holds about 600,000 distinct CDR3 sequences, roughly 15% seen once. Germline CDR1 reads LNHDA; CDR2 reads SQIVND (reference sequence). The germline V and J ends were trimmed by 3 bases and 3 bases, with 12 bases remaining between them. This CDR3 has 14 amino acids. The rearrangement joins TRBV19 to TRBJ2-7; D is undetermined. The specimen was blood. The receptor's source is a woman in her fifties or sixties with Graves' ophthalmopathy. CDR3 protein: CASSIEWTGYEQYF. Written as DNA, the CDR3 is TGTGCCAGTAGTATCGAATGGACCGGCTACGAGCAGTACTTC.